These 8 T cell receptor beta chains were all obtained from the same sample, sequenced in a study of Ad26.COV2.S vaccination and SARS-CoV-2 variants. The treatment: around 19 received Ad26.COV2.S at low or high dose, single or two shots; several received placebo; per-sample allocation not given. The samples date from day 63 after the first vaccine or placebo injection. Measured with immunoSEQ multiplex PCR; TCRdb has only the in-frame clones, and not every one. The sample carries a few hundred thousand clones, roughly nine tenths recorded once. The source material was peripheral blood, sampled in a trial of Ad26.COV2.S vaccine versus placebo. The receptor set was obtained from a person between 18 and 65 years old who received the Ad26.COV2.S COVID-19 vaccine or a placebo.

V usage is TRBV7-9 and J usage is TRBJ1-1, with D unresolved. V was shortened by 2 bases and J by 8 bases, with 12 bases between the two germline ends. The CDR3 is 13 residues long. The germline V gene encodes CDR1 SEHNR and CDR2 FQNEAQ (reference sequence). Here the CDR3 reads CASSLSAYDEAFF. In DNA, the CDR3 is TGTGCCAGCAGCTTATCAGCTTACGACGAAGCTTTCTTT.

The chain is built from TRBV6-6 and TRBJ2-3, with 9 bases that match TRBD1. Germline V gene data show CDR1 as MNHNY and CDR2 as SVGAGI (reference sequence). This CDR3 has 15 residues. Trimming at V came to 6 bases and at J to 3 bases, leaving 7 bases not matched to a gene. CDR3 sequence: CASRLDRGGTDTQYF. CDR3 nucleotides: TGTGCCAGCAGACTCGACAGGGGGGGAACAGATACGCAGTATTTT.

The chain joins TRBV5-4 to TRBJ2-3; D uncertain. Trimming stripped 3 bases from V and 4 bases from J, with 9 bases between. This CDR3 comprises 13 residues. Germline CDR1 and CDR2: SGHNT and YYREEE (reference sequence). The CDR3 DNA is TGTGCCAGCAGCTCCCGGGCCCCAGATACGCAGTATTTT. As protein: CASSSRAPDTQYF.

This clone came up once. V gene TRBV2 combines with J gene TRBJ2-7; D is possibly TRBD1 (6 bases). The CDR3 covers 13 residues. The ends were cut back, 3 bases at V and 3 bases at J, with 9 bases in the middle. Germline CDR1 SNHLY, CDR2 FYNNEI. The CDR3 DNA reads TGTGCCAGCAGTGAGGACAGAAACTACGAGCAGTACGTC. It is translated as CASSEDRNYEQYV.

This sequence joins TRBV4-1 and TRBJ1-1; no firm D call. The CDR3 totals 16 residues. Germline CDR1 is MGHRA and CDR2 is YSYEKL. V dropped 1 base and J dropped 1 base, with 13 bases sitting between them. The CDR3 sequence is CASSQGYAAANTEAFF. The CDR3 bases are TGCGCCAGCAGCCAAGGTTACGCGGCAGCGAACACTGAAGCTTTCTTT.

CDR3 sequence reads: CASSLGDDNSPLHF. In DNA, the CDR3 is TGTGCCAGCAGCTTAGGGGATGATAATTCACCCCTCCACTTT. V gene TRBV11-3 combines with J gene TRBJ1-6; D unresolved. From germline, CDR1 is SGHNT and CDR2 YENEEA. This CDR3 has 14 residues. Trimming shortened V by 1 base and J by 5 bases, and 6 bases separated the two germline ends. Drawing the rest from reference TRBV11-3 and TRBJ1-6, the complete variable domain is EAGVVQSPRYKIIEKKQPVAFWCNPISGHNTLYWYLQNLGQGPELLIRYENEEAVDDSQLPKDRFSAERLKGVDSTLKIQPAELGDSAVYLCASSLGDDNSPLHFGNGTRLTVT.

The chain couples TRBV18 to TRBJ1-4; possible D gene TRBD1, 6 bases. This CDR3 region has 15 residues. Germline assignment: CDR1 KGHSH and CDR2 LQKENI. V lost 2 bases to trimming and J lost 3 bases, with 10 bases between them. Here the CDR3 DNA reads TGTGCCAGCTCACCATTGTGGACAGCTAATGAAAAACTGTTTTTT. Amino acids: CASSPLWTANEKLFF.

The V call is TRBV9, the J call TRBJ2-1; 8 nucleotides agree with TRBD2. The ends lost 5 bases at V and 4 bases at J; junction bases unmatched: 11. Germline-derived CDR1 and CDR2 are SGDLS and YYNGEE. The CDR3 consists of 16 residues. Written as DNA, the CDR3 is TGTGCCAGCAGTCCCCGAGCGGGAGCTCCTTACAATGAGCAGTTCTTC. Amino acids: CASSPRAGAPYNEQFF.